The 10 T cell receptor beta chains below all came from one sample that was sequenced in a study of glioma-infiltrating T cells after dendritic cell vaccination. Assay used: immunoSEQ multiplex PCR; TCRdb lists only in-frame clones, some missing. The sample has over 90,000 clones; approximately 80% are singletons. As to time point: after dendritic cell vaccination, including at tumor progression/relapse. The sample here was blood, taken after dendritic cell vaccination. Source of these receptors: a human donor with glioblastoma.

The J gene is TRBJ2-7, the V gene TRBV19, with D possibly matching TRBD2 (7 bases). Germline CDR1 LNHDA, CDR2 SQIVND (reference sequence). The CDR3 is 15 residues long. With 5 bases removed from V and 7 bases from J, the gap between germline ends came to 21 bases. The CDR3 bases are TGTGCCAGTAGTTTCCATGAGGGGGGGAGATTGGAGCAGTACTTC. Its protein product is CASSFHEGGRLEQYF.

V gene TRBV4-1 combines with J gene TRBJ1-1, with D tentatively TRBD1 (5 bases). This CDR3 is 16 amino acids long. Between the trimmed V and J ends, which lost 0 bases and 1 base, there was a span of 12 bases. The germline V gene encodes CDR1 MGHRA and CDR2 YSYEKL. CDR3 coding DNA: TGCGCCAGCAGCCAAGATAGGCAGGGATGGAACACTGAAGCTTTCTTT. Amino acids: CASSQDRQGWNTEAFF.

The chain is built from TRBV10-3 and TRBJ2-7, with TRBD1 matching over 7 bases. Germline assignment: CDR1 ENHRY and CDR2 SYGVKD. The CDR3 totals 12 residues. V was clipped by 8 bases and J by 0 bases; unmatched bases: 1. CDR3 in amino acids: CAIGTDSYEQYF. In DNA, the CDR3 is TGTGCCATCGGGACAGACTCCTACGAGCAGTACTTC.

The chain recombines TRBV18 with TRBJ1-5; D is unresolved. The germline V gene encodes CDR1 KGHSH and CDR2 LQKENI. This CDR3 spans 15 amino acids. With 2 bases removed from V and 0 bases from J, the gap between germline ends came to 8 bases. The CDR3 coding sequence is TGTGCCAGCTCACCATCGGGTCCTAGCAATCAGCCCCAGCATTTT. As protein: CASSPSGPSNQPQHF.

The chain combines TRBV10-2 with TRBJ1-1; perhaps TRBD1 as D (5 bases). There are 14 residues in the CDR3. The V gene lost 7 bases and the J gene lost 0 bases, with 12 bases spanning the gap. Germline V lookup: CDR1 WSHSY, CDR2 SAAADI. CDR3 residues: CASTLGLLNTEAFF. Here the CDR3 DNA reads TGCGCCAGCACCCTGGGACTCTTGAACACTGAAGCTTTCTTT.

This rearrangement joins TRBV19 to TRBJ1-3, with D uncertain. Germline CDR1 LNHDA, CDR2 SQIVND (reference sequence). CDR3 length: 15 amino acids. The V gene lost 4 bases and the J gene lost 0 bases, with 10 bases spanning the gap. The CDR3 sequence: CASSTSASSGNTIYF. The DNA for the CDR3 is TGTGCCAGTAGTACCTCCGCGAGCTCTGGAAACACCATATATTTT.

The chain carries TRBV2 and TRBJ2-7, with TRBD1 as a possible D gene (6 bases). Germline values: CDR1 SNHLY, CDR2 FYNNEI. This CDR3 has 13 residues. V dropped 7 bases and J dropped 5 bases, with 15 bases sitting between them. CDR3 in DNA: TGTGCCAGCAATATTGCAGGGGCCCACGAGCAGTACTTC. It translates to CASNIAGAHEQYF.

The chain joins TRBV30 to TRBJ1-2, with D possibly TRBD1 on 5 matching bases. V lost 3 bases and J 4 bases, leaving 12 bases between the germline ends. This CDR3 spans 13 amino acids. CDR1 and CDR2 from the germline V gene are GTSNPN and SVGIG (reference sequence). CDR3 in amino acids: CAWRGGFFYGYTF. Here the CDR3 DNA reads TGTGCCTGGAGGGGGGGTTTCTTCTATGGCTACACCTTC. The full variable domain, its missing parts supplied by reference TRBV30 and TRBJ1-2, is SQTIHQWPATLVQPVGSPLSLECTVEGTSNPNLYWYRQAAGRGLQLLFYSVGIGQISSEVPQNLSASRPQDRQFILSSKKLLLSDSGFYLCAWRGGFFYGYTFGSGTRLTVV.

This chain connects TRBV6-5 to TRBJ2-1; no definite D call. Germline assignment: CDR1 MNHEY and CDR2 SVGAGI. The CDR3 has 15 residues. With 2 bases removed from V and 0 bases from J, the gap between germline ends came to 8 bases. CDR3 protein: CASSYKRVSYNEQFF. The CDR3 DNA follows: TGTGCCAGCAGTTACAAACGGGTCTCCTACAATGAGCAGTTCTTC.

This chain connects TRBV7-9 to TRBJ1-1, with D unresolved. Germline assignment: CDR1 SEHNR and CDR2 FQNEAQ (reference sequence). The germline V and J ends were trimmed by 2 bases and 10 bases, with 23 bases remaining between them. The CDR3 consists of 16 residues. The CDR3 protein is CASSLSGSSGALGAFF. CDR3 in DNA: TGTGCCAGCAGCTTATCCGGCTCCTCGGGTGCGCTGGGAGCTTTCTTT.